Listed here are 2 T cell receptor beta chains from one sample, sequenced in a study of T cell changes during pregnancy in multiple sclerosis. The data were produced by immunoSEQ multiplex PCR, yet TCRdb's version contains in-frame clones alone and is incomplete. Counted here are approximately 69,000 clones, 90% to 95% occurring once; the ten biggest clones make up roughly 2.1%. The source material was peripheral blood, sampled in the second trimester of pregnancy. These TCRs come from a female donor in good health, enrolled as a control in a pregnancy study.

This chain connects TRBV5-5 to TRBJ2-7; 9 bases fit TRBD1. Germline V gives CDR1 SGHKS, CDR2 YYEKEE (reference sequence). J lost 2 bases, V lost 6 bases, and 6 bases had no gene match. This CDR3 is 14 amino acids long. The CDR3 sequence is CASKPRDRAYEQYF. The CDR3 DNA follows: TGTGCCAGCAAACCCCGGGACAGGGCCTACGAGCAGTACTTC.

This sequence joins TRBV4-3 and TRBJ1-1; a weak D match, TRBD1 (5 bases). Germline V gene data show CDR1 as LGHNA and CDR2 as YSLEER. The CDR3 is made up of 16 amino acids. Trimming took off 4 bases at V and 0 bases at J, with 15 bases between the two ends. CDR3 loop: CASSPYPAGMNTEAFF. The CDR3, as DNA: TGCGCCAGCAGCCCATACCCCGCAGGGATGAACACTGAAGCTTTCTTT.